Described below is a single TCR beta chain sequence and its context. Its matching antigen is unknown. The record originates from a study of T cells in Graves' hyperthyroidism and ophthalmopathy. Study-wide context: The blood sample was taken at first diagnosis, before treatment began. Study-level results: A model of 13 V-J features distinguished ophthalmopathy from stable hyperthyroidism. Among thyroid clonotypes expanded above 0.001, most also appeared in blood.

There were TCR beta CDR3 regions amplified from RNA transcripts. HTBI primers drove first-round RT-PCR of the TCR CDR3. TCRdb called the multiplex PCR reads again in MiXCR, with one record for every CDR3 protein. Here the sample spans about 480,000 distinct CDR3 sequences, approximately 14% being singletons. Diagnoses used clinical symptoms, serum thyroxine and TRAb, thyroid ultrasound and orbital computed tomography. Germline CDR1 and CDR2: MGHRA and YSYEKL. Between the trimmed V and J ends, which lost 1 base and 0 bases, there was a span of 10 bases. This CDR3 has 16 amino acids. Material for sequencing was blood. J is TRBJ2-1 and V is TRBV4-1; D possibly matches TRBD1 or TRBD2 (5 bases each). This sequence was found in a woman between 18 and 29 years old with Graves' hyperthyroidism. The CDR3 sequence: CASSQVAGSSYNEQFF. The CDR3 coding sequence is TGCGCCAGCAGCCAAGTCGCAGGGAGCTCCTACAATGAGCAGTTCTTC.